The 29 T cell receptor beta chains reported below all come from one sample, sequenced in a study of blood T cell repertoires in COVID-19. The table came from immunoSEQ multiplex PCR; TCRdb's copy has only in-frame clones and leaves some out. The sample shows roughly 380,000 clones, over 75% of them seen only once. Sequencing was done on a sample of peripheral blood. The receptors derive from a woman in her 40s with COVID-19, enrolled during active disease.

This clone was observed a few times. The CDR3 is CASGRDNEQFF. The CDR3 DNA sequence: TGTGCCAGCGGTAGAGACAATGAGCAGTTCTTC. The chain is built from TRBV9 and TRBJ2-1, with D unresolved. The CDR3 runs to 11 residues. V was clipped by 7 bases and J by 5 bases, with 7 bases between them. The germline V gene encodes CDR1 SGDLS and CDR2 YYNGEE.

J is TRBJ1-3 and V is TRBV6-5; TRBD1 matches at 9 bases. The CDR3 sequence is 15 residues long. The germline gives CDR1 MNHEY, CDR2 SVGAGI. Trimming took 5 bases from V and 4 from J; bases not matched to a gene: 6. This CDR3 reads CASSRDREAGNTIYF. CDR3 DNA: TGTGCCAGCAGTAGGGACAGGGAGGCAGGAAACACCATATATTTT.

The chain combines TRBV4-3 with TRBJ1-1; no clear D gene. CDR1 is LGHNA and CDR2 is YSLEER in the germline V gene. Trimming left V 0 bases short and J 1 base short, with 9 bases between. This CDR3 comprises 15 residues. The CDR3 region has the DNA TGCGCCAGCAGCCAAGAGCTGGGGAGGAACACTGAAGCTTTCTTT. Its translation: CASSQELGRNTEAFF.

The chain employs TRBV20-1 and TRBJ2-3; 13 bases are a match to TRBD2. The CDR3 spans 15 residues. The germline CDR1 and CDR2 sequences are DFQATT and SNEGSKA (reference sequence). The V gene end was trimmed by 3 bases and the J gene end by 4 bases; junction bases not matched to a gene: 4. The CDR3: CSASGTSGAADTQYF. The DNA of the CDR3 is TGCAGTGCTAGTGGGACTAGCGGGGCGGCAGATACGCAGTATTTT.

The V gene is TRBV5-6, the J gene TRBJ1-2; D gene ambiguous. Germline assignment: CDR1 SGHDT and CDR2 YYEEEE. The V end was cut by 2 bases, the J end by 0 bases, with 8 bases between. CDR3 length equals 14 residues. DNA of the CDR3: TGTGCCAGCAGCTTAGGAACAGCTAACTATGGCTACACCTTC. It encodes CASSLGTANYGYTF.

This clone was counted a single time. The chain combines TRBV12-3 or TRBV12-4 with TRBJ1-2; D ambiguous. CDR3 length: 12 residues. The ends were cut back, 7 bases at V and 4 bases at J, with 10 bases in the middle. The DNA for the CDR3 is TGTGCCAGCAACCTGGGCGTCTATGGCTACACCTTC. Amino acids: CASNLGVYGYTF.

V usage is TRBV29-1 and J usage is TRBJ1-1; 8 positions match TRBD1. This CDR3 has 17 residues. CDR1 SQVTM and CDR2 ANQGSEA come from the germline V gene. With 0 bases clipped from V and 8 bases from J, the junction kept 17 bases outside the gene matches. CDR3 residues: CSVEDLRRAGGKAEAFF. The CDR3, as DNA: TGCAGCGTTGAAGACCTTCGCAGGGCAGGGGGCAAAGCGGAAGCTTTCTTT.

The J gene is TRBJ1-4, the V gene TRBV11-2; TRBD1 matches at 7 bases. The V gene end was trimmed by 3 bases and the J gene end by 8 bases; junction bases not matched to a gene: 3. CDR1 SGHAT and CDR2 FQNNGV come from the germline V gene. There are 13 residues in the CDR3. As DNA, the CDR3 is TGTGCCAGCAGCTTGAACAGGGGAGAAAAACTGTTTTTT. It encodes CASSLNRGEKLFF.

V usage is TRBV10-1 and J usage is TRBJ1-1, with 7 bases aligning to TRBD1. Trimming cost V 9 bases and J 0 bases; bases outside gene matches: 13. CDR1 is WNHNN and CDR2 is SYGVQD in the germline V gene (reference sequence). The CDR3 contains 16 residues. The CDR3 reads CASATGVVVMNTEAFF. The CDR3 nucleotides read TGCGCCAGTGCCACAGGGGTGGTCGTAATGAACACTGAAGCTTTCTTT.

V and J are TRBV4-2 and TRBJ1-6; D might be TRBD1 (6 bases). V lost 4 bases, J lost 11 bases, and 21 bases lay in between. The germline V gene has CDR1 LGHNA and CDR2 YNFKEQ. The CDR3 is 16 residues long. The CDR3 DNA reads as TGTGCCAGCAGCCCAATAGGGGGTGGGGCTGAGCCACCCCTCCACTTT. As protein: CASSPIGGGAEPPLHF.

V usage is TRBV28 and J usage is TRBJ1-1; D gene unclear. In germline, CDR1 is MDHEN, CDR2 SYDVKM. The germline V and J ends were trimmed by 2 bases and 2 bases, with 9 bases remaining between them. The CDR3 extends over 14 amino acids. This chain's CDR3 is CASSLPLSNTEAFF. The CDR3 DNA reads as TGTGCCAGCAGTTTACCCCTTTCCAACACTGAAGCTTTCTTT.

This clone came up a few times. The V call is TRBV5-4, the J call TRBJ2-2; tentative D call: TRBD2 (6 bases). The V end was cut by 0 bases, the J end by 4 bases, with 10 bases between. The CDR3 length is 15 residues. Germline CDR1 is SGHNT and CDR2 is YYREEE (reference sequence). The CDR3 nucleotides read TGTGCCAGCAGCTTGGACGGGGGAAGCACCGGGGAGCTGTTTTTT. This codes for CASSLDGGSTGELFF.

This chain links TRBV9 with TRBJ2-3; 9 nucleotides align to TRBD2. Trimming cost V 0 bases and J 0 bases; bases outside gene matches: 11. Germline V gene lookup returns CDR1 SGDLS and CDR2 YYNGEE. The CDR3 consists of 19 residues. This chain's CDR3 is CASSVDPAGGRLSTDTQYF. The CDR3, as DNA: TGTGCCAGCAGCGTAGATCCGGCGGGGGGGAGACTTAGCACAGATACGCAGTATTTT.

In this sample, this clone turned up once. V gene TRBV5-4 combines with J gene TRBJ1-2, with D maybe TRBD1 (5 bases). In germline, CDR1 is SGHNT, CDR2 YYREEE (reference sequence). This CDR3 contains 13 residues. V lost 6 bases, J lost 6 bases, and 15 bases lay in between. The CDR3 loop is CASNSVGGHGYTF. Here the CDR3 DNA reads TGTGCCAGCAACTCCGTGGGGGGTCATGGCTACACCTTC.

Comment on this clone: Other nucleotide sequences from this sample produce the same CDR3. The chain recombines TRBV9 with TRBJ1-3; D gene uncertain. Per germline, CDR1 SGDLS and CDR2 YYNGEE. V was cut by 2 bases and J by 0 bases, with 9 bases left in between. CDR3 length equals 15 residues. CDR3 sequence reads: CASSVGLSSGNTIYF. CDR3 DNA: TGTGCCAGCAGCGTCGGACTTAGCTCTGGAAACACCATATATTTT. Full variable domain (remainder filled in from reference TRBV9 and TRBJ1-3): DSGVTQTPKHLITATGQRVTLRCSPRSGDLSVYWYQQSLDQGLQFLIQYYNGEERAKGNILERFSAQQFPDLHSELNLSSLELGDSALYFCASSVGLSSGNTIYFGEGSWLTVV.

This chain links TRBV27 with TRBJ1-4, with a weak D call TRBD1 (6 bases). The CDR3 runs 17 residues. Trimming took 5 bases from V and 7 from J, leaving 23 bases between them. Germline V gene lookup returns CDR1 MNHEY and CDR2 SMNVEV (reference sequence). The CDR3 reads CASSPRLSTGLSEKLFF. For the CDR3, the DNA is TGTGCCAGCAGTCCACGCCTTTCTACAGGGCTGAGTGAAAAACTGTTTTTT.

V is TRBV27 and J is TRBJ1-4; the match to TRBD1 covers 8 bases. CDR3 size: 15 residues. V dropped 5 bases and J dropped 5; count of bases not matched to a gene: 7. Germline V gene data show CDR1 as MNHEY and CDR2 as SMNVEV (reference sequence). The CDR3: CASSMTGVPNEKLFF. The CDR3 DNA sequence: TGTGCCAGCAGTATGACAGGGGTCCCAAATGAAAAACTGTTTTTT.

The genes are TRBV19 and TRBJ1-2; TRBD1 matches at 10 bases. From germline, CDR1 is LNHDA and CDR2 SQIVND (reference sequence). This CDR3 spans 15 amino acids. The J segment lost 1 base and the V segment lost 5 bases, leaving 4 bases of the junction unmatched. CDR3 in amino acids: CASSPWTGGNYGYTF. The CDR3 DNA reads as TGTGCCAGTAGTCCCTGGACAGGGGGTAACTATGGCTACACCTTC.

V and J are TRBV19 and TRBJ2-7, with TRBD1 identical over 7 bases. Germline trimming cut 9 bases from V and 4 bases from J; bases unmatched to any gene: 9. The germline gives CDR1 LNHDA, CDR2 SQIVND (reference sequence). CDR3 size: 13 residues. The CDR3 region has the DNA TGTGCCAGCGCAGAGACAGGGTCGTACGAGCAGTACTTC. Its protein is CASAETGSYEQYF.

This chain links TRBV6-5 with TRBJ2-1; 8 bases fit TRBD2. CDR3 length: 16 amino acids. V lost 0 bases to trimming and J lost 4 bases; unmatched junction nucleotides: 5. Per the germline V gene, CDR1 is MNHEY and CDR2 is SVGAGI. CDR3 amino acids: CASSYSMQRGYNEQFF. DNA of the CDR3: TGTGCCAGCAGTTACTCGATGCAGCGGGGGTACAATGAGCAGTTCTTC.

V gene TRBV28 combines with J gene TRBJ1-5, with D tentatively TRBD1 (5 bases). The CDR3 extends over 18 amino acids. The V gene lost 7 bases and the J gene lost 7 bases, with 29 bases spanning the gap. The germline V gene encodes CDR1 MDHEN and CDR2 SYDVKM. The CDR3 DNA sequence: TGTGCCAGCACAGTCGTGACGGGGCAGGGACTATTAATGCAGCCCCAGCATTTT. It yields the protein CASTVVTGQGLLMQPQHF.

This clone was recorded a few times. The chain has TRBV7-3 and TRBJ2-7; no clear D. This CDR3 has 13 amino acids. Germline-derived CDR1 and CDR2 are SGHTA and FQGTGA. Trimming removed 5 bases from V and 5 bases from J, with 13 bases in between. The CDR3 loop reads CASSRSAADEQYF. DNA of the CDR3: TGTGCCAGCAGCAGAAGCGCGGCTGACGAGCAGTACTTC.

This rearrangement joins TRBV4-1 to TRBJ1-4; 10 nucleotides match TRBD1. The CDR3 extends over 15 amino acids. V was clipped by 4 bases and J by 7 bases; unmatched bases: 6. In germline, CDR1 is MGHRA, CDR2 YSYEKL. The chain's CDR3 is CASSPKWDRGEKLFF. DNA for the CDR3: TGCGCCAGCAGCCCTAAATGGGACAGGGGTGAAAAACTGTTTTTT.

The chain couples TRBV24-1 to TRBJ2-3; TRBD1 matches at 8 bases. Per germline, CDR1 KGHDR and CDR2 SFDVKD. This CDR3 has 15 residues. V was pared by 4 bases and J by 1 base, with 3 bases of the junction left unmatched. The CDR3 DNA follows: TGTGCCACCAGTGAACCGACAGGGGGCACAGATACGCAGTATTTT. Protein sequence: CATSEPTGGTDTQYF.

The chain joins TRBV6-2 or TRBV6-3 to TRBJ1-1; TRBD1 aligns across 9 bases. The CDR3 spans 15 residues. After removal of 5 bases from V and 3 bases from J, the junction contained 7 bases not matched to a gene. Germline lookup yields CDR1 MNHEY and CDR2 SVGEGT. The CDR3 spells CASSIHRGLDTEAFF. CDR3 nucleotides: TGTGCCAGCAGTATCCACAGGGGGCTGGACACTGAAGCTTTCTTT.

This clone was detected once. The rearrangement joins TRBV7-9 to TRBJ1-5; TRBD1 matches 11 bases. CDR1 SEHNR and CDR2 FQNEAQ come from the germline V gene (reference sequence). The CDR3 has 15 residues. The junction had 4 bases not matched to a gene; V was cut back by 5 bases and J by 4 bases. CDR3 sequence: CASSMGQGGNQPQHF. In nucleotides, the CDR3 is TGTGCCAGCAGCATGGGACAGGGGGGAAATCAGCCCCAGCATTTT.

The chain employs TRBV5-8 and TRBJ2-5; 8 bases agree with TRBD2. Germline V gene data show CDR1 as SGHTS and CDR2 as YDEGEE. Trimming took 2 bases from V and 9 from J; bases not matched to a gene: 6. CDR3 length: 13 residues. For the CDR3, the DNA is TGTGCCAGCAGCTTCAGCGGGAGAGTGGCCCAGTACTTC. Translation gives CASSFSGRVAQYF.

The rearrangement joins TRBV28 to TRBJ1-2, with TRBD1 identical over 9 bases. J was trimmed by 5 bases and V by 6 bases; bases with no gene match: 4. This CDR3 is 13 amino acids long. Germline V gene data show CDR1 as MDHEN and CDR2 as SYDVKM. The CDR3 reads CASRLTGGYGYTF. The CDR3, as DNA: TGTGCCAGCAGGTTGACAGGGGGGTATGGCTACACCTTC.

In DNA form, the CDR3 reads TGTGCCAGCAGTTTGAGAGGGGAAGGGGGGGCGGTTGGCTACACCTTC. It specifies CASSLRGEGGAVGYTF. J is TRBJ1-2 and V is TRBV28; D perhaps matches TRBD1 (6 bases). This CDR3 has 16 residues. CDR1 is MDHEN and CDR2 is SYDVKM in the germline V gene. The germline V and J ends were trimmed by 3 bases and 7 bases, with 21 bases remaining between them.